These T cell receptor beta chains were read from a single sample in a study of vaccination and CD4 T cells after COVID-19. TCRdb itself ran the PCR reads through MiXCR, one entry per CDR3 protein. The repertoire holds about 20,000 distinct CDR3 sequences, with 53% as singletons. No cognate antigen is known for these TCRs. Sequences were derived from CD4+ T cells from blood, cultured in vitro, sampled before SARS-CoV-2 vaccination. These receptors came from a human donor who had recovered from COVID-19. Both conserved end residues are part of each CDR3. The D gene is left open where the match is weak.

J gene | V gene | D gene | CDR3 DNA | CDR3 protein
TRBJ2-1 | TRBV20-1 | TRBD2 | TGCAGTGCCACAGTCCTCGCGGGGGGTAATTATAATGAGCAGTTCTTC | CSATVLAGGNYNEQFF
TRBJ1-2 | TRBV7-9 | . | TGTGCCAGCAGCTTAAGGGGCGGCTACACCTTC | CASSLRGGYTF
TRBJ1-1 | TRBV4-3 | . | TGCGCCAGCAGCCCGATTGGACAGACCGAAGCTTTCTTT | CASSPIGQTEAFF
TRBJ1-2 | TRBV5-6 | . | TGTGCCAGCAGCTCGCATCTCTATGGCTACACCTTC | CASSSHLYGYTF
TRBJ2-3 | TRBV20-1 | TRBD2 | TGCAGTAGCCGCCGGGACTACGAAACCACAGATACGCAGTATTTT | CSSRRDYETTDTQYF